This T cell receptor beta chain comes out of a study of T-cell memory formation after mild COVID-19 (dated by TCRdb to the early 2020s). Describing the broader study: TCR sequence clusters from the two donors were largely donor specific. The cohort was made up of two young adult volunteers, one female and one male, who were previously healthy. Longitudinal TCRalpha and TCRbeta repertoire sequencing tracked T-cell clones expanding and contracting after mild COVID-19 in a couple of donors.

What the research found in general, with its limitations: From day 15 to 85, contracting clones showed balanced CD4/CD8 phenotypes, whereas a second wave of clones that expanded from day 15 to 37 leaned towards CD4+. Some responding clones were detected in pre-infection memory, which suggested that pre-existing cross-reactive memory T cells had joined the SARS-CoV-2 response. The study covered only a couple of mild cases, and larger cohorts including severe cases with pre-infection samples were considered necessary. SARS-CoV-2 specificity was not confirmed for the second-wave clones peaking on day 37. Contracting CD4+ clones were located mainly in the CM and EM memory subsets, whereas CD8+ clones were found to be enriched in EMRA.

PBMCs were isolated by Ficoll-Paque density gradient centrifugation. Instrument on record: Illumina NovaSeq 6000. Using 5'RACE with constant-segment primers, TCRalpha and TCRbeta cDNA libraries were constructed, with sample barcodes and unique molecular identifiers added in the process. RNA was extracted from every sample with Trizol reagent. Amplification of the libraries took two PCR steps, and the second step added a second sample barcode plus Illumina TruSeq adapters. The libraries were sequenced on an Illumina NovaSeq using 2 x 150 bp paired-end reads. The paper's data handling went like this. Demultiplexing of reads and collapsing into UMI-guided consensus sequences were performed with migec v1.2.7. Using mixcr v2.1.11, UMI consensuses were aligned to TRA and TRB V and J templates and then assembled into clonotypes. Expanded or contracted clonotypes were those called significant by both edgeR and NoisET, with noise models trained on biological replicates. edgeR calls used a false discovery rate-adjusted p below 0.01 and a log2 fold-change threshold of 1. PCA with hierarchical clustering of max-normalized trajectories of the 1000 most abundant clonotypes was used as exploratory dynamics analysis. The CD4 or CD8 phenotype of responding clones was assigned using the separately sequenced CD4+ and CD8+ repertoires. TCRdb's own reprocessing of the public reads used fastp at Q25 and MiXCR and kept productive beta chains. A single entry per CDR3 protein holds the most common genes and DNA from its merged rows. TCRdb's processing, not the authors' own work, is the source of the V and J calls. The table for this sample lists some 200,000 distinct CDR3 sequences; more than 8% of them were counted only once. Together, the top ten hold roughly 3.5% of the sample.

The CDR3 holds 14 amino acids from the cysteine to the phenylalanine. The entry retains the CDR3 DNA only, 42 bases that are in frame from base 1. Trimming takes 6 bases off V and 1 base off J; junction bases not matched to a gene: 1. For CDR1 and CDR2, the germline V gene (reference sequence) lists LNHDA and SQIVND. To note about this clonotype: Its cognate antigen has yet to be identified. Base quality data are lacking; no much larger clone is found one base away.

The rearranged segments are TRBV19 and TRBJ2-7; 12 middle bases align to TRBD2. This receptor was identified in a young man who had mild COVID-19 (a few samples of this study predate the infection). The sample titles of this study are shuffled in the database, so cell type and time point are left out; the donor was told from shared clones. Sequenced input: PBMCs or a T cell subset sorted from them (not recorded which). The CDR3 region: CASRGLAGSYEQYF. The nucleotide sequence reads as follows: TGTGCCAGTAGAGGACTAGCGGGATCCTACGAGCAGTACTTC.